These 29 T cell receptor beta chains originate from one sample sequenced in a study of T cell responses to AZD1222 COVID-19 vaccine. Only in-frame clones appear in the TCRdb table, and some are missing; sequencing was by immunoSEQ multiplex PCR. Of approximately 180,000 clones in the sample, about 91% were seen once. Material: peripheral blood, obtained on day 0 of AZD1222 vaccination. These TCRs come from an adult in good health.

V and J are TRBV6-5 and TRBJ1-2, with TRBD1 as a possible D gene (5 bases). The CDR3 extends over 16 amino acids. Deletions cut 0 bases from V and 7 bases from J, with 18 bases between. Per the germline V gene, CDR1 is MNHEY and CDR2 is SVGAGI. CDR3 amino acids: CASSYSGTQGVGGYTF. In nucleotides, the CDR3 is TGTGCCAGCAGTTACTCGGGGACCCAGGGTGTGGGTGGCTACACCTTC.

To note about this clone: Other DNA sequences in this specimen translate into the identical CDR3. V gene TRBV5-1 combines with J gene TRBJ1-5; TRBD1 agrees at 11 bases. CDR3 length equals 14 residues. After removal of 4 bases from V and 7 bases from J, the junction contained 4 bases not matched to a gene. CDR1 and CDR2 (germline): SGHRS, YFSETQ. The DNA for the CDR3 is TGCGCCAGCAGCGTGGGACAGGGGGACCAGCCCCAGCATTTT. Its translation: CASSVGQGDQPQHF. Filled out from reference TRBV5-1 and TRBJ1-5, the complete variable domain reads KAGVTQTPRYLIKTRGQQVTLSCSPISGHRSVSWYQQTPGQGLQFLFEYFSETQRNKGNFPGRFSGRQFSNSRSEMNVSTLELGDSALYLCASSVGQGDQPQHFGDGTRLSIL.

V usage is TRBV5-1 and J usage is TRBJ1-1; no definite D call. The CDR3 length is 14 residues. V was clipped by 0 bases and J by 0 bases, with 6 bases between them. CDR1 is SGHRS and CDR2 is YFSETQ in the germline V gene. The CDR3 coding sequence is TGCGCCAGCAGCTTGGACCGACTGAACACTGAAGCTTTCTTT. Translating gives CASSLDRLNTEAFF.

The chain couples TRBV3-1 (or the pseudogene TRBV3-2) to TRBJ1-2, with D perhaps TRBD1 (6 bases). Germline-derived CDR1 and CDR2 are LGHDT and YNNKEL (reference sequence). This CDR3 comprises 15 residues. V lost 0 bases, J lost 4 bases, and 12 bases lay in between. CDR3 residues: CASSQDDRKSYGYTF. The CDR3, as DNA: TGTGCCAGCAGCCAAGATGACAGGAAATCCTATGGCTACACCTTC.

V gene TRBV19 combines with J gene TRBJ2-7; 9 bases agree with TRBD1. Germline CDR1 reads LNHDA; CDR2 reads SQIVND (reference sequence). Trimming removed 5 bases from V and 6 bases from J; junction bases left unmatched: 11. The CDR3 is 15 amino acids. Here the CDR3 DNA reads TGTGCCAGTAGTGCACAGGGGGCCCTTGGCGCCGAGCAGTACTTC. Its translation: CASSAQGALGAEQYF.

V gene TRBV5-4 combines with J gene TRBJ2-3; 11 bases match TRBD2. The CDR3 length is 15 residues. V dropped 5 bases and J dropped 2; count of bases not matched to a gene: 4. The germline V gene has CDR1 SGHNT and CDR2 YYREEE (reference sequence). DNA for the CDR3: TGTGCCAGCAGTAGCGGGGGGGAGTTCACAGATACGCAGTATTTT. This translates into CASSSGGEFTDTQYF. Complete variable domain (other parts from reference TRBV5-4 and TRBJ2-3): ETGVTQSPTHLIKTRGQQVTLRCSSQSGHNTVSWYQQALGQGPQFIFQYYREEENGRGNFPPRFSGLQFPNYSSELNVNALELDDSALYLCASSSGGEFTDTQYFGPGTRLTVL.

The chain employs TRBV5-1 and TRBJ2-5, with a weak D call TRBD1 (5 bases). V shed 4 bases and J shed 0 bases, with 10 bases lying between them. Per germline, CDR1 SGHRS and CDR2 YFSETQ. The CDR3 consists of 14 residues. The CDR3 bases are TGCGCCAGCAGCCCCCGACAGTACCAAGAGACCCAGTACTTC. This encodes CASSPRQYQETQYF.

The chain combines TRBV20-1 with TRBJ1-2, with TRBD1 as a possible D gene (6 bases). Germline CDR1 reads DFQATT; CDR2 reads SNEGSKA (reference sequence). CDR3 size: 10 residues. The V end was cut by 5 bases, the J end by 8 bases, with 9 bases between. The CDR3 bases are TGCAGTGCTCCGGACAGAGGCTACACCTTC. This codes for CSAPDRGYTF.

The chain joins TRBV15 to TRBJ2-6; either TRBD1 or TRBD2 may fit D (7 bases each). The germline CDR1 and CDR2 sequences are LNHNV and YYDKDF (reference sequence). The ends were cut back, 4 bases at V and 0 bases at J, with 13 bases in the middle. This CDR3 is 17 amino acids long. CDR3 DNA: TGTGCCACCAGCATTTCAGGGGGGGGCTCTGGGGCCAACGTCCTGACTTTC. Protein product: CATSISGGGSGANVLTF.

The gene calls are TRBV18 and TRBJ2-5; 7 nucleotides line up with TRBD2. The germline V gene has CDR1 KGHSH and CDR2 LQKENI. V was pared by 0 bases and J by 5 bases, with 3 bases of the junction left unmatched. This CDR3 spans 14 amino acids. CDR3 amino acids: CASSPPGGGETQYF. Here the CDR3 DNA reads TGTGCCAGCTCACCACCCGGCGGGGGTGAGACCCAGTACTTC.

This clone was counted once. This rearrangement joins TRBV7-9 to TRBJ2-3; 8 bases match TRBD1. CDR3 length: 14 amino acids. Looked up from germline, CDR1 is SEHNR and CDR2 is FQNEAQ (reference sequence). Trimming removed 5 bases from V and 6 bases from J; junction bases left unmatched: 7. The CDR3 sequence is CASSPGGASDTQYF. The CDR3 DNA sequence: TGTGCCAGCAGCCCAGGGGGCGCTTCCGATACGCAGTATTTT. The whole variable domain, remainder taken from reference TRBV7-9 and TRBJ2-3, is DTGVSQNPRHKITKRGQNVTFRCDPISEHNRLYWYRQTLGQGPEFLTYFQNEAQLEKSRLLSDRFSAERPKGSFSTLEIQRTEQGDSAMYLCASSPGGASDTQYFGPGTRLTVL.

The chain carries TRBV19 and TRBJ1-5; no firm D call. The CDR3 runs 15 residues. The germline V gene encodes CDR1 LNHDA and CDR2 SQIVND (reference sequence). V lost 3 bases to trimming and J lost 0 bases, with 9 bases between them. CDR3 amino acids: CASSIRSNSNQPQHF. The CDR3 DNA reads as TGTGCCAGTAGTATCCGCAGCAATAGCAATCAGCCCCAGCATTTT.

The chain carries TRBV7-3 and TRBJ2-3; D may be TRBD1 (5 bases). Germline CDR1 and CDR2: SGHTA and FQGTGA. Trimming cost V 5 bases and J 4 bases, with 16 bases left between them. The CDR3 contains 15 residues. The CDR3 nucleotides read TGTGCCAGCAGCCAAGGAGCAGGGTGGGCAGATACGCAGTATTTT. Amino acid sequence: CASSQGAGWADTQYF. The complete variable domain, with remaining parts taken from reference TRBV7-3 and TRBJ2-3, reads GAGVSQTPSNKVTEKGKYVELRCDPISGHTALYWYRQSLGQGPEFLIYFQGTGAADDSGLPNDRFFAVRPEGSVSTLKIQRTERGDSAVYLCASSQGAGWADTQYFGPGTRLTVL.

The rearrangement joins TRBV3-1 (or the pseudogene TRBV3-2) to TRBJ2-3; 16 nucleotides match TRBD2. The J segment lost 4 bases and the V segment lost 5 bases, leaving 3 bases of the junction unmatched. Germline CDR1 reads LGHDT; CDR2 reads YNNKEL (reference sequence). The CDR3 is 16 residues long. CDR3 DNA: TGTGCCAGCAGCTTAGGGACTAGCGGGGGGGCAGATACGCAGTATTTT. This sequence encodes CASSLGTSGGADTQYF.

The chain joins TRBV11-3 to TRBJ2-3; a weak D match, TRBD2 (5 bases). With 5 bases removed from V and 2 bases from J, the gap between germline ends came to 17 bases. Germline CDR1 SGHNT, CDR2 YENEEA. The CDR3 sequence is 16 residues long. The CDR3 reads CASSPGVGLATDTQYF. CDR3 nucleotides: TGTGCCAGCAGCCCGGGCGTAGGGCTAGCCACAGATACGCAGTATTTT.

Only a few counts were recorded for this clone. In DNA form, the CDR3 reads TGTGCCAGCAGTGAAGGACAGGTCTACACTGAAGCTTTCTTT. This sequence encodes CASSEGQVYTEAFF. The chain recombines TRBV6-1 with TRBJ1-1, with D tentatively TRBD1 (6 bases). Germline V gene data show CDR1 as MNHNS and CDR2 as SASEGT. The CDR3 totals 14 residues. Trimming removed 1 base at V and 3 bases at J, with 9 bases between.

V gene TRBV30 combines with J gene TRBJ1-6; 9 positions match TRBD1. CDR1 and CDR2 (germline): GTSNPN, SVGIG (reference sequence). This CDR3 is built from 14 residues. Unmatched junction bases numbered 4, after V lost 4 bases and J lost 6 bases. The CDR3 sequence is CAWTRGQGNSPLHF. The DNA for the CDR3 is TGTGCCTGGACCCGGGGACAGGGTAATTCACCCCTCCACTTT.

The rearrangement uses TRBV5-6 and TRBJ1-1; D may be TRBD1 (5 bases). The V end was cut by 4 bases, the J end by 2 bases, with 18 bases between. The CDR3 runs to 16 residues. Germline V lookup: CDR1 SGHDT, CDR2 YYEEEE. The CDR3, as DNA: TGTGCCAGCAGCCCCAGGGCCCGGGGGGAAAACACTGAAGCTTTCTTT. Amino acid sequence: CASSPRARGENTEAFF.

This chain joins TRBV28 and TRBJ2-5, with D tentatively TRBD1 (5 bases). The V end lost 6 bases, the J end lost 1 base, and 12 bases lay between the germline ends. The germline gives CDR1 MDHEN, CDR2 SYDVKM. The CDR3 totals 14 residues. CDR3 loop: CASSLGVAQETQYF. The DNA for the CDR3 is TGTGCCAGCAGCCTAGGGGTGGCCCAAGAGACCCAGTACTTC. The full variable domain, rest sourced from reference TRBV28 and TRBJ2-5, is DVKVTQSSRYLVKRTGEKVFLECVQDMDHENMFWYRQDPGLGLRLIYFSYDVKMKEKGDIPEGYSVSREKKERFSLILESASTNQTSMYLCASSLGVAQETQYFGPGTRLLVL.

With respect to this clone: One end of the junction is discordant with germline, which a read error may explain. The rearrangement joins TRBV6-4 to TRBJ2-7; D gene unclear. The CDR3 consists of 12 residues. CDR1 is MRHNA and CDR2 is SNTAGT in the germline V gene. The CDR3 DNA reads TGTGCCAGCAGTGACTCGAGTGTCCCTGGGCACTTC. It yields the protein CASSDSSVPGHF.

This sequence joins TRBV30 and TRBJ1-1; D is perhaps TRBD1 (5 bases). Germline V gene data show CDR1 as GTSNPN and CDR2 as SVGIG (reference sequence). The CDR3 extends over 14 amino acids. The V and J ends lost 2 bases and 2 bases respectively, with 12 bases between them. The CDR3 is CAWSSQGENTEAFF. In nucleotides, the CDR3 is TGTGCCTGGAGTAGTCAGGGAGAAAACACTGAAGCTTTCTTT.

J is TRBJ2-5 and V is TRBV4-3; TRBD1 is a possible D gene (6 bases). Trimming stripped 4 bases from V and 2 bases from J, with 14 bases between. Germline assignment: CDR1 LGHNA and CDR2 YSLEER. The CDR3 has 15 amino acids. CDR3 region: CASSPTGAIQETQYF. CDR3 in DNA: TGCGCCAGCAGCCCGACAGGAGCTATTCAAGAGACCCAGTACTTC.

The V gene is TRBV12-3 or TRBV12-4, the J gene TRBJ2-7; no clear D gene. The CDR3 is made up of 13 amino acids. V gave up 5 bases and J gave up 0 bases, with 8 bases separating them. CDR3 loop: CASSPDPSYEQYF. The DNA of the CDR3 is TGTGCCAGCAGTCCAGACCCCTCCTACGAGCAGTACTTC.

The V and J genes are TRBV9 and TRBJ2-7; D not resolved. Trimming pared 3 bases from V and 4 bases from J, leaving 17 bases between. Germline V gene data show CDR1 as SGDLS and CDR2 as YYNGEE. The length of the CDR3 is 15 residues. CDR3 region: CASSEALNPLYEQYF. The CDR3 bases are TGTGCCAGCAGCGAGGCCCTCAACCCACTTTACGAGCAGTACTTC. Together with reference TRBV9 and TRBJ2-7, the CDR3 gives the full variable domain: DSGVTQTPKHLITATGQRVTLRCSPRSGDLSVYWYQQSLDQGLQFLIQYYNGEERAKGNILERFSAQQFPDLHSELNLSSLELGDSALYFCASSEALNPLYEQYFGPGTRLTVT.

V usage is TRBV7-8 and J usage is TRBJ1-2; the match to TRBD1 covers 12 bases. Germline V CDR1 and CDR2: SGHVS, FQNEAQ. V trimming: 4 bases; J trimming: 7 bases; junction bases outside the gene matches: 10. The CDR3 extends over 16 amino acids. CDR3: CASSSTTGTGGIGYTF. CDR3 sequence (DNA): TGTGCCAGCAGCTCCACCACCGGGACAGGGGGCATTGGCTACACCTTC.

The chain combines TRBV9 with TRBJ2-3, with unresolved D. V lost 0 bases and J lost 0, with 5 bases in between. CDR3 length: 14 amino acids. Germline CDR1 SGDLS, CDR2 YYNGEE. The CDR3 reads CASSVDTSTDTQYF. DNA for the CDR3: TGTGCCAGCAGCGTAGATACTAGCACAGATACGCAGTATTTT.

This clone was picked up a small number of times. The J gene is TRBJ1-6, the V gene TRBV10-3, with 8 bases identical to TRBD1. After removal of 2 bases from V and 9 bases from J, the junction contained 3 bases not matched to a gene. In germline, CDR1 is ENHRY, CDR2 SYGVKD. This CDR3 is 14 amino acids long. The chain's CDR3 is CAISEGQGGSPLHF. The CDR3 coding sequence is TGTGCCATCAGTGAGGGACAGGGTGGTTCACCCCTCCACTTT.

CDR3: CASSPGRAREQFF. The CDR3 coding sequence is TGTGCCAGTAGTCCAGGACGGGCGAGGGAGCAGTTCTTC. The chain recombines TRBV19 with TRBJ2-1, with no clear D. The germline V gene has CDR1 LNHDA and CDR2 SQIVND (reference sequence). CDR3 length equals 13 residues. Deletions cut 5 bases from V and 10 bases from J, with 15 bases between.

The genes are TRBV2 and TRBJ2-5, with 7 bases lining up with TRBD1. V trimming: 11 bases; J trimming: 4 bases; junction bases outside the gene matches: 10. The CDR3 runs 13 residues. Germline assignment: CDR1 SNHLY and CDR2 FYNNEI. The DNA of the CDR3 is TGTGCCGTTCAAGACAGGGTTTCAGAGACCCAGTACTTC. Its translation is CAVQDRVSETQYF.